The 20 T cell receptor beta chains below come from one sample, sequenced in a study of T-cell reconstitution after alpha-beta-depleted transplantation in children (dated by TCRdb to about 2016). Library prep was done by PCR. The reads were generated on an Illumina HiSeq 2500. TCR library preparation used molecular barcoding, with unique molecular identifiers applied to normalize quantification of the TCRbeta repertoire. The raw public data were reprocessed by TCRdb itself: fastp quality trimming at Q25, MiXCR clonotype calling, in-frame beta chains only. Each entry is one CDR3 protein sequence, shown with its most common DNA and genes. The sample contains roughly 570,000 distinct CDR3 sequences, more than 20% of them found a single time. The top ten clonotypes cover 30% to 45% of the sample. The sample's treatment or condition label is to be understood as: allogeneic hematopoietic cell transplantation with graft depleted of TCRalphabeta T cells and CD19 B cells.

Sequences were derived from PBMCs, sampled before TCRalphabeta/CD19-depleted stem cell transplant. The receptors were sampled from a boy in the first two years of life with Wiskott-Aldrich syndrome, due to receive a stem cell transplant.

The chain is built from TRBV20-1 and TRBJ2-1; maybe TRBD2 (5 bases). The CDR3 sequence is 14 residues long. Germline CDR1 is DFQATT and CDR2 is SNEGSKA (reference sequence). Deletions cut 3 bases from V and 6 bases from J, with 15 bases between. The CDR3 nucleotides are TGCAGTGCTAGCCGACCCGGGGTATCCAATGAGCAGTTCTTC. Translated: CSASRPGVSNEQFF.

This clonotype was observed a few times. The gene calls are TRBV5-1 and TRBJ2-3; unclear D gene. The CDR3 runs 15 residues. Trimming removed 0 bases from V and 1 base from J, with 9 bases in between. In germline, CDR1 is SGHRS, CDR2 YFSETQ. The CDR3: CASSLDPVRTDTQYF. CDR3 DNA sequence: TGCGCCAGCAGCTTGGATCCGGTACGCACAGATACGCAGTATTTT.

This clonotype turned up a few times. This chain uses TRBV28 with TRBJ2-5; either TRBD1 or TRBD2 may fit D (7 bases each). The germline V and J ends were trimmed by 6 bases and 5 bases, with 19 bases remaining between them. Germline V gives CDR1 MDHEN, CDR2 SYDVKM. This CDR3 comprises 15 residues. The CDR3 DNA is TGTGCCAGCAGAGAGGGAGGGGGCTCTAGGGAGACCCAGTACTTC. This gives the protein CASREGGGSRETQYF.

The chain carries TRBV10-3 and TRBJ1-5; D is unclear. Per germline, CDR1 ENHRY and CDR2 SYGVKD. Trimming removed 2 bases at V and 4 bases at J, with 6 bases between. This CDR3 comprises 13 residues. The CDR3 nucleotides are TGTGCCATCAGTGAGGGTGGGAATCAGCCCCAGCATTTT. It is translated as CAISEGGNQPQHF.

This clonotype was picked up a small number of times. The rearrangement links TRBV12-3 or TRBV12-4 to TRBJ1-5, with D possibly being TRBD1 (5 bases). CDR3 length: 16 residues. The V gene lost 2 bases and the J gene lost 6 bases, with 17 bases spanning the gap. The chain's CDR3 is CASSLNGEGRGQPQHF. In nucleotides, the CDR3 is TGTGCCAGCAGTTTAAACGGGGAGGGGAGGGGTCAGCCCCAGCATTTT.

This chain connects TRBV19 to TRBJ2-1; 8 bases line up with TRBD1. Trimming cost V 4 bases and J 7 bases; bases outside gene matches: 9. The CDR3 is made up of 15 amino acids. Germline V gene data show CDR1 as LNHDA and CDR2 as SQIVND (reference sequence). As DNA, the CDR3 is TGTGCCAGTAGTACAAGACAGGGGACCTCAAATGAGCAGTTCTTC. It translates to CASSTRQGTSNEQFF.

This clonotype has more than one count but fewer than ten. The chain uses TRBV9 and TRBJ2-7; D is uncertain. CDR1 is SGDLS and CDR2 is YYNGEE in the germline V gene. This CDR3 has 15 residues. V lost 0 bases and J lost 0, with 10 bases in between. As DNA, the CDR3 is TGTGCCAGCAGCGTAGCGCCAGATCACTCCTACGAGCAGTACTTC. Translating gives CASSVAPDHSYEQYF.

The chain carries TRBV6-5 and TRBJ2-1; the match to TRBD2 covers 9 bases. In germline, CDR1 is MNHEY, CDR2 SVGAGI. CDR3 length equals 16 residues. The ends lost 5 bases at V and 6 bases at J; junction bases unmatched: 11. The CDR3 coding sequence is TGTGCCAGCAGTCCCTCGGAGGGGACTAGCCTCAATGAGCAGTTCTTC. This codes for CASSPSEGTSLNEQFF.

Only one count was recorded for this clonotype. The CDR3 DNA reads as TGTGCCAGTAGTAATAGAGGGGAGCACAATGAGCAGTTCTTC. Translating gives CASSNRGEHNEQFF. This chain connects TRBV19 to TRBJ2-1, with D perhaps matching TRBD1 or TRBD2 (5 bases each). Trimming left V 4 bases short and J 5 bases short, with 12 bases between. Germline CDR1 and CDR2: LNHDA and SQIVND (reference sequence). This CDR3 has 14 residues. Full variable domain (outside the CDR3, taken from reference TRBV19 and TRBJ2-1): DGGITQSPKYLFRKEGQNVTLSCEQNLNHDAMYWYRQDPGQGLRLIYYSQIVNDFQKGDIAEGYSVSREKKESFPLTVTSAQKNPTAFYLCASSNRGEHNEQFFGPGTRLTVL.

The chain uses TRBV10-3 and TRBJ1-6; 7 nucleotides agree with TRBD1. Germline-derived CDR1 and CDR2 are ENHRY and SYGVKD. V trimming: 4 bases; J trimming: 9 bases; junction bases outside the gene matches: 9. There are 15 residues in the CDR3. The CDR3 reads CAISGKGAGVSPLHF. As DNA, the CDR3 is TGTGCCATCAGTGGAAAGGGGGCAGGGGTTTCACCCCTCCACTTT.

V is TRBV25-1 and J is TRBJ1-6, with 11 bases lining up with TRBD1. There are 15 residues in the CDR3. J gave up 7 bases and V 6 bases, and 5 bases lay outside the gene matches. Germline V gene data show CDR1 as MGHDK and CDR2 as SYGVNS. The CDR3 DNA reads TGTGCCAGCAGCCGGACAGGGGGCGCAAATTCACCCCTCCACTTT. Its translation is CASSRTGGANSPLHF.

This clonotype showed up just a few times. CDR3 loop: CASSRHPLSGELFF. For the CDR3, the DNA is TGTGCCAGCAGCCGACACCCTTTGTCCGGGGAGCTGTTTTTT. The chain combines TRBV27 with TRBJ2-2; D remains ambiguous. The germline CDR1 and CDR2 sequences are MNHEY and SMNVEV (reference sequence). Trimming left V 6 bases short and J 6 bases short, with 14 bases between. This CDR3 is 14 amino acids long.

This rearrangement joins TRBV12-3 or TRBV12-4 to TRBJ1-1, with 9 positions matching TRBD1. Losses at the gene ends were 2 bases for V and 2 bases for J; bases not matched to a gene: 3. This CDR3 spans 15 amino acids. The CDR3 bases are TGTGCCAGCAGTTTAACAGGGGGCTCTAACACTGAAGCTTTCTTT. This gives the protein CASSLTGGSNTEAFF.

This clonotype occurred a few times. The chain joins TRBV19 to TRBJ2-1; D may be TRBD2 (5 bases). The V and J ends lost 6 bases and 6 bases respectively, with 21 bases between them. The CDR3 sequence is 16 residues long. Germline values: CDR1 LNHDA, CDR2 SQIVND (reference sequence). CDR3 in DNA: TGTGCCAGTAGCCGAGGGAGCGAGGGCCTGAGCAATGAGCAGTTCTTC. Protein sequence: CASSRGSEGLSNEQFF.

The chain has TRBV29-1 and TRBJ1-1; D is perhaps TRBD1 (5 bases). The germline V gene encodes CDR1 SQVTM and CDR2 ANQGSEA. This CDR3 has 14 residues. V lost 4 bases and J 4 bases, leaving 16 bases between the germline ends. DNA of the CDR3: TGCAGCGTTGTAGGGACCTTGGCGATCACTGAAGCTTTCTTT. Translated: CSVVGTLAITEAFF.

This clonotype was seen a single time. The chain couples TRBV5-1 to TRBJ2-7, with a tentative D call TRBD2 (6 bases). The CDR3 consists of 16 residues. The V gene lost 1 base and the J gene lost 3 bases, with 17 bases spanning the gap. CDR1 is SGHRS, CDR2 YFSETQ, per germline. DNA of the CDR3: TGCGCCAGCAGCTTGAAACCAGCGGGTCTAAACTACGAGCAGTACTTC. Amino acids: CASSLKPAGLNYEQYF.

The chain carries TRBV18 and TRBJ1-6; D ambiguous. Germline V CDR1 and CDR2: KGHSH, LQKENI. CDR3 length equals 16 residues. Trimming stripped 2 bases from V and 8 bases from J, with 16 bases between. This CDR3 is CASSPMRVTPDSPLHF. As DNA, the CDR3 is TGTGCCAGCTCACCAATGAGAGTAACCCCGGATTCACCCCTCCACTTT.

This chain uses TRBV4-1 with TRBJ2-3, with D uncertain. CDR3 length: 13 residues. Trimming cost V 1 base and J 6 bases, with 8 bases left between them. Germline lookup yields CDR1 MGHRA and CDR2 YSYEKL. The CDR3 protein is CASSQVPTDTQYF. DNA of the CDR3: TGCGCCAGCAGCCAAGTCCCGACGGATACGCAGTATTTT.

The table lists this clonotype with a few counts. The gene calls are TRBV4-1 and TRBJ2-7; D is unclear. Germline CDR1 and CDR2: MGHRA and YSYEKL. The CDR3 is made up of 16 amino acids. V gave up 4 bases and J gave up 4 bases, with 20 bases separating them. This chain's CDR3 is CASSPIGMGKTYEQYF. CDR3 coding DNA: TGCGCCAGCAGCCCCATAGGGATGGGTAAAACGTACGAGCAGTACTTC.

The V call is TRBV20-1, the J call TRBJ1-1; D call uncertain. Looked up from germline, CDR1 is DFQATT and CDR2 is SNEGSKA (reference sequence). Between the trimmed V and J ends, which lost 3 bases and 7 bases, there was a span of 15 bases. The CDR3 is made up of 13 amino acids. This CDR3 is CSASTAGRSEAFF. In nucleotides, the CDR3 is TGCAGTGCTAGTACGGCCGGGAGGAGTGAAGCTTTCTTT.